One sample yielded the 23 T cell receptor beta chains listed below, sequenced in a study of blood T cell repertoires in COVID-19. Profiling relied on immunoSEQ multiplex PCR, and the TCRdb table lists in-frame clones only, not all of them. The sample yields some 260,000 clones, 85% to 90% seen once. The sequenced sample consisted of peripheral blood. All receptors derive from a woman between 40 and 55 years old who had recovered from COVID-19.

The rearrangement links TRBV6-2 or TRBV6-3 to TRBJ1-5; D possibly corresponds to TRBD1 (5 bases). V was pared by 3 bases and J by 7 bases, with 19 bases between. The germline V gene encodes CDR1 MNHEY and CDR2 SVGEGT. The CDR3 is 16 amino acids. CDR3 amino acids: CASSYRPAPGGQPQHF. In DNA form, the CDR3 reads TGTGCCAGCAGTTATCGTCCGGCCCCGGGGGGGCAGCCCCAGCATTTT.

The rearrangement uses TRBV29-1 and TRBJ2-1; 11 bases fit TRBD2. This CDR3 comprises 12 residues. The germline CDR1 and CDR2 sequences are SQVTM and ANQGSEA. Trimming took 7 bases from V and 10 from J; bases not matched to a gene: 6. The CDR3 coding sequence is TGCAGCGCTGGGACTAGCGGCGGCGAGCAGTTCTTC. Encoded protein: CSAGTSGGEQFF.

This clone was seen only a few times. DNA for the CDR3: TGTGCCAGCAGCTTGGCCGGGGGGAGCCTTCTCAATCAGCCCCAGCATTTT. Its translation is CASSLAGGSLLNQPQHF. V is TRBV5-6 and J is TRBJ1-5, with D possibly matching TRBD1 (5 bases). Germline CDR1 and CDR2: SGHDT and YYEEEE. The CDR3 totals 17 residues. V was trimmed by 0 bases and J by 3 bases, leaving 16 bases between them.

This sequence joins TRBV7-2 and TRBJ1-4; 8 bases fit TRBD1. V trimming: 2 bases; J trimming: 1 base; junction bases outside the gene matches: 9. Germline loops: CDR1 SGHTA, CDR2 FQGNSA. This CDR3 spans 18 amino acids. For the CDR3, the DNA is TGTGCCAGCAGCTTATGGGGCAGGGGGCTGGGAACTAATGAAAAACTGTTTTTT. As protein: CASSLWGRGLGTNEKLFF.

CDR3 in DNA: TGTGCCAGTAGTACTGGACACCTCGAAAAACTGTTTTTT. Translating it yields CASSTGHLEKLFF. The chain employs TRBV19 and TRBJ1-4; possible D gene TRBD1, 5 bases. CDR3 length equals 13 residues. From germline, CDR1 is LNHDA and CDR2 SQIVND (reference sequence). V lost 4 bases, J lost 8 bases, and 11 bases lay in between.

V usage is TRBV13 and J usage is TRBJ2-1; a weak D match, TRBD1 (6 bases). The V gene's germline CDR1 is PRHDT and CDR2 FYEKMQ (reference sequence). The CDR3 extends over 16 amino acids. Trimming took off 5 bases at V and 6 bases at J, with 20 bases between the two ends. Written as DNA, the CDR3 is TGTGCCAGCAGCCCAGGCCTCAGGGGAAAGCCCAATGAGCAGTTCTTC. This codes for CASSPGLRGKPNEQFF.

The chain is built from TRBV13 and TRBJ1-1, with a weak D call TRBD1 (5 bases). Germline CDR1 and CDR2: PRHDT and FYEKMQ (reference sequence). V lost 5 bases, J lost 1 base, and 14 bases lay in between. This CDR3 has 15 residues. CDR3 sequence: CASSLREFKNTEAFF. CDR3 DNA sequence: TGTGCCAGCAGCCTCAGGGAATTTAAGAACACTGAAGCTTTCTTT.

The rearrangement joins TRBV19 to TRBJ1-1; possible D gene TRBD1, 5 bases. Between the trimmed V and J ends, which lost 5 bases and 4 bases, there was a span of 14 bases. CDR1 is LNHDA, CDR2 SQIVND, per germline (reference sequence). The CDR3 is made up of 14 amino acids. CDR3 sequence: CASSLGRAATEAFF. The CDR3 DNA reads TGTGCCAGTAGTTTGGGCAGGGCGGCCACTGAAGCTTTCTTT.

The rearrangement joins TRBV30 to TRBJ1-4, with D maybe TRBD1 (5 bases). The CDR3 is 14 amino acids. Between the trimmed V and J ends, which lost 1 base and 3 bases, there was a span of 9 bases. Germline V gene sequence: CDR1 GTSNPN, CDR2 SVGIG (reference sequence). The CDR3 bases are TGTGCCTGGAGTGGACAGATTTCTAATGAAAAACTGTTTTTT. Its translation is CAWSGQISNEKLFF.

The gene calls are TRBV7-8 and TRBJ2-7; 7 bases are shared with TRBD1. The CDR3 runs to 14 residues. CDR1 SGHVS and CDR2 FQNEAQ come from the germline V gene. The junction had 6 bases not matched to a gene; V was cut back by 1 base and J by 6 bases. The CDR3 is CASSLVRTGGEQYF. In DNA form, the CDR3 reads TGTGCCAGCAGCTTAGTACGGACAGGTGGCGAGCAGTACTTC.

This rearrangement joins TRBV19 to TRBJ2-5; possibly TRBD2 for D (5 bases). Germline CDR1 reads LNHDA; CDR2 reads SQIVND (reference sequence). Trimming took off 6 bases at V and 7 bases at J, with 15 bases between the two ends. The CDR3 consists of 13 residues. The CDR3 region has the DNA TGTGCCAGTAGCCCCGGGATCCTGGGGACCCAGTACTTC. This translates into CASSPGILGTQYF.

A remark on this clone: One end of the junction is discordant with germline, which a read error may explain. This rearrangement joins TRBV7-9 to TRBJ1-4, with D possibly TRBD1 on 6 matching bases. Germline V gene data show CDR1 as SEHNR and CDR2 as FQNEAQ (reference sequence). This CDR3 region has 12 residues. Here the CDR3 DNA reads TGTGCCAGCACCCCAGTGTGGGGGCTTGTTCCTTTT. The encoded protein is CASTPVWGLVPF.

With respect to this clone: One end of the junction does not line up with germline, which may come from a read error. The chain joins TRBV11-3 to TRBJ1-1; D is possibly TRBD1 (5 bases). The CDR3 extends over 11 amino acids. Germline V gene sequence: CDR1 SGHNT, CDR2 YENEEA. The CDR3 sequence: CASSLDTTASW. The CDR3, as DNA: TGTGCCAGCAGCTTAGATACGACAGCTTCTTGG.

In the case of this clone: This likely comes from a read error, as the CDR3 has no conserved phenylalanine or tryptophan at its end. No DNA is shown, since the ends of the CDR3 on it are uncertain; the CDR3 is the one TCRdb lists. The rearrangement joins TRBV2 to TRBJ2-7; the table's D call of TRBD1 was not tested on the DNA. Germline CDR1 SNHLY, CDR2 FYNNEI. Counting both end residues, the CDR3 totals 11 amino acids. The CDR3: CASSEFRDSRL.

The genes are TRBV7-6 and TRBJ2-2; TRBD2 agrees at 8 bases. The CDR3 is 16 residues long. The V gene end was trimmed by 4 bases and the J gene end by 4 bases; junction bases not matched to a gene: 8. Germline lookup yields CDR1 SGHVS and CDR2 FNYEAQ. Here the CDR3 reads CASSSQREQGTGELFF. The CDR3 bases are TGTGCCAGCAGCTCCCAGCGGGAGCAGGGCACCGGGGAGCTGTTTTTT.

The V gene is TRBV6-5, the J gene TRBJ1-2; 8 bases match TRBD1. This CDR3 has 14 amino acids. Germline V lookup: CDR1 MNHEY, CDR2 SVGAGI. Trimming cost V 8 bases and J 4 bases; bases outside gene matches: 9. The DNA for the CDR3 is TGTGCCAGCGGCCTACAGGGGGGCGGCTATGGCTACACCTTC. Protein sequence: CASGLQGGGYGYTF.

The J gene is TRBJ2-3, the V gene TRBV7-9, with 12 nucleotides matching TRBD1. The CDR3 has 16 residues. Germline lookup yields CDR1 SEHNR and CDR2 FQNEAQ (reference sequence). V lost 5 bases, J lost 6 bases, and 9 bases stayed unmatched. The CDR3 sequence: CASSPRGQGARDTQYF. CDR3 nucleotide sequence: TGTGCCAGCAGCCCCAGGGGACAGGGGGCACGGGATACGCAGTATTTT.

This chain uses TRBV6-2 or TRBV6-3 with TRBJ2-7; tentatively, D is TRBD2 (6 bases). CDR3 length equals 14 residues. Germline V gene sequence: CDR1 MNHEY, CDR2 SVGEGT. V lost 5 bases and J 4 bases, leaving 15 bases between the germline ends. In DNA form, the CDR3 reads TGTGCCAGCAGTCCCCTGGACTATTCGTACGAGCAGTACTTC. Protein sequence: CASSPLDYSYEQYF.

This chain links TRBV18 with TRBJ2-7, with D possibly matching TRBD2 (5 bases). Germline V lookup: CDR1 KGHSH, CDR2 LQKENI. The CDR3 loop spans 15 amino acids. Deletions cut 3 bases from V and 4 bases from J, with 16 bases between. CDR3 in DNA: TGTGCCAGCTCACCGGGCGGAGGACCGGCGTACGAGCAGTACTTC. This sequence encodes CASSPGGGPAYEQYF.

This chain connects TRBV24-1 to TRBJ2-5, with D maybe TRBD2 (7 bases). The ends were cut back, 3 bases at V and 5 bases at J, with 15 bases in the middle. The CDR3 is 15 residues long. The germline CDR1 and CDR2 sequences are KGHDR and SFDVKD. The CDR3 DNA is TGTGCCACCAGTGATGGGGGGGGCGCGTATGAGACCCAGTACTTC. Its protein product is CATSDGGGAYETQYF.

The chain links TRBV6-1 to TRBJ2-7; tentatively, D is TRBD2 (5 bases). Per the germline V gene, CDR1 is MNHNS and CDR2 is SASEGT. This CDR3 is built from 14 residues. The germline V and J ends were trimmed by 1 base and 3 bases, with 10 bases remaining between them. CDR3 in amino acids: CASSEGLAGYEQYV. The CDR3 bases are TGTGCCAGCAGTGAAGGGCTAGCCGGCTACGAGCAGTACGTC.

This chain connects TRBV25-1 to TRBJ1-1; tentative D call: TRBD1 (5 bases). The CDR3 is 13 residues long. Germline V gene lookup returns CDR1 MGHDK and CDR2 SYGVNS. The V end lost 7 bases, the J end lost 5 bases, and 14 bases lay between the germline ends. The CDR3 spells CASTIGGGTEAFF. In DNA form, the CDR3 reads TGTGCCAGCACCATCGGGGGTGGGACTGAAGCTTTCTTT.

The chain couples TRBV30 to TRBJ1-2; TRBD1 agrees at 7 bases. V shed 3 bases and J 4 bases; nucleotides not matched to a gene: 8. The length of the CDR3 is 14 residues. Germline V gene sequence: CDR1 GTSNPN, CDR2 SVGIG (reference sequence). This CDR3 is CAWSADRAAYGYTF. CDR3 bases: TGTGCCTGGAGCGCAGACAGGGCTGCCTATGGCTACACCTTC. Together with reference TRBV30 and TRBJ1-2, the CDR3 gives the full variable domain: SQTIHQWPATLVQPVGSPLSLECTVEGTSNPNLYWYRQAAGRGLQLLFYSVGIGQISSEVPQNLSASRPQDRQFILSSKKLLLSDSGFYLCAWSADRAAYGYTFGSGTRLTVV.